Shown below are 29 T cell receptor beta chains from a single sample sequenced in a study of T cell repertoires in cytomegalovirus infection (dated by TCRdb to 2018 to 2020). Sequencer: Illumina HiSeq 1500. The public reads were run again by TCRdb, first through fastp at Q25 and then through MiXCR, and only productive beta chains were kept. Merged by CDR3 protein, the rows form single entries marked with the most common genes and DNA. This sample comprises hundreds of thousands of distinct CDR3 sequences, more than 9% of them detected only once. Of the sample, 3.5% to 4.5% is held by the ten largest clones. Source material: PBMCs. The receptors were sampled from a human donor in good health (CMV status not recorded). Some clones in this sample may be carry-over from other donors' samples.

This clonotype was detected a few times. In DNA form, the CDR3 reads TGTGCCAGTATTGGGGACAGGATCTATGGCTACACCTTC. It yields the protein CASIGDRIYGYTF. This chain connects TRBV19 to TRBJ1-2; 8 nucleotides line up with TRBD1. V shed 7 bases and J 4 bases; nucleotides not matched to a gene: 5. The CDR3 contains 13 residues. Germline CDR1 reads LNHDA; CDR2 reads SQIVND (reference sequence). Using reference TRBV19 and TRBJ1-2 for the parts outside the CDR3, the full variable domain is DGGITQSPKYLFRKEGQNVTLSCEQNLNHDAMYWYRQDPGQGLRLIYYSQIVNDFQKGDIAEGYSVSREKKESFPLTVTSAQKNPTAFYLCASIGDRIYGYTFGSGTRLTVV.

This clonotype was detected a few times. The gene calls are TRBV7-2 and TRBJ2-1; D perhaps matches TRBD1 (5 bases). V was pared by 1 base and J by 12 bases, with 10 bases between. This CDR3 comprises 12 residues. Germline CDR1 and CDR2: SGHTA and FQGNSA. CDR3 sequence reads: CASSLGWGVQFF. The CDR3 nucleotides are TGTGCCAGCAGCTTAGGCTGGGGCGTGCAGTTCTTC.

In this sample, this clonotype turned up a few times. This chain connects TRBV7-8 to TRBJ2-1; 12 bases fit TRBD2. The CDR3 is made up of 16 amino acids. CDR1 and CDR2 from the germline V gene are SGHVS and FQNEAQ. V dropped 3 bases and J dropped 7; count of bases not matched to a gene: 7. The DNA for the CDR3 is TGTGCCAGCAGCTTTCGACTAGCGGGAGTGGCAAATGAGCAGTTCTTC. Residues: CASSFRLAGVANEQFF.

This chain links TRBV7-3 with TRBJ2-7, with 9 nucleotides matching TRBD2. This CDR3 comprises 14 residues. Trimming cost V 5 bases and J 4 bases; bases outside gene matches: 6. Per germline, CDR1 SGHTA and CDR2 FQGTGA. Here the CDR3 reads CASSPASGTYEQYF. As DNA, the CDR3 is TGTGCCAGCAGCCCCGCTAGCGGGACTTACGAGCAGTACTTC.

This clonotype occurred a few times. The gene calls are TRBV7-9 and TRBJ2-3; D may correspond to TRBD1 or TRBD2 (5 bases each). This CDR3 spans 15 amino acids. V dropped 5 bases and J dropped 6 bases, with 18 bases sitting between them. CDR1 SEHNR and CDR2 FQNEAQ come from the germline V gene (reference sequence). The CDR3 DNA sequence: TGTGCCAGCAGCAAGCTGGGGGAAACCGGGGATACGCAGTATTTT. Translating it yields CASSKLGETGDTQYF.

This clonotype was observed many times. The rearrangement links TRBV4-3 to TRBJ2-5; D is possibly TRBD1 (6 bases). This CDR3 is built from 14 residues. CDR1 is LGHNA and CDR2 is YSLEER in the germline V gene. V lost 0 bases and J 1 base, leaving 6 bases between the germline ends. CDR3 loop: CASSQDRGQETQYF. The CDR3 DNA is TGCGCCAGCAGCCAAGACAGGGGCCAAGAGACCCAGTACTTC.

The V gene is TRBV19, the J gene TRBJ2-2, with TRBD2 matching over 9 bases. V was pared by 2 bases and J by 7 bases, with 8 bases of the junction left unmatched. CDR1 LNHDA and CDR2 SQIVND come from the germline V gene (reference sequence). This CDR3 contains 16 residues. The CDR3 spells CASSIRGGASDGELFF. The CDR3 bases are TGTGCCAGTAGTATACGCGGGGGGGCCTCGGACGGGGAGCTGTTTTTT.

The table lists this clonotype with many counts. This chain uses TRBV4-3 with TRBJ1-1; 7 bases agree with TRBD1. V gave up 4 bases and J gave up 7 bases; unmatched junction bases: 12. Per germline, CDR1 LGHNA and CDR2 YSLEER. The CDR3 has 15 amino acids. CDR3 nucleotides: TGCGCCAGCAGCCCCGGAAACTTCGGGACAGATGAAGCTTTCTTT. Translating gives CASSPGNFGTDEAFF.

The DNA of the CDR3 is TGTGCCACCAGCAGACCCTTTCAGGGGAAGGTGGACACTGAAGCTTTCTTT. Translated: CATSRPFQGKVDTEAFF. The rearrangement links TRBV15 to TRBJ1-1, with D possibly matching TRBD1 (6 bases). CDR1 and CDR2 from the germline V gene are LNHNV and YYDKDF (reference sequence). The CDR3 is made up of 17 amino acids. The V and J ends lost 2 bases and 3 bases respectively, with 19 bases between them.

The table lists this clonotype with many counts. The rearrangement joins TRBV28 to TRBJ2-7; D possibly uses TRBD1 or TRBD2 (5 bases each). Looked up from germline, CDR1 is MDHEN and CDR2 is SYDVKM. V lost 6 bases and J 3 bases, leaving 12 bases between the germline ends. The CDR3 covers 13 residues. The CDR3 here is CASRRDPGYEQYF. DNA of the CDR3: TGTGCCAGCAGGAGGGACCCGGGCTACGAGCAGTACTTC. The whole variable domain, remainder taken from reference TRBV28 and TRBJ2-7, is DVKVTQSSRYLVKRTGEKVFLECVQDMDHENMFWYRQDPGLGLRLIYFSYDVKMKEKGDIPEGYSVSREKKERFSLILESASTNQTSMYLCASRRDPGYEQYFGPGTRLTVT.

This clonotype was counted between two and nine times. One end of the junction does not line up with germline, which may come from a read error. The V and J genes are TRBV6-2 or TRBV6-3 and TRBJ2-7; D is perhaps TRBD1 or TRBD2 (5 bases each). The CDR3 consists of 13 residues. The germline V gene encodes CDR1 MNHEY and CDR2 SVGEGT. CDR3 bases: TGTGCCAGCAGTTCCTCCTCCCAGGGAAAGGGGAGATTC. Protein: CASSSSSQGKGRF.

This clonotype was observed a few times. The rearrangement links TRBV9 to TRBJ2-1, with 7 bases lining up with TRBD2. This CDR3 contains 16 residues. The V segment lost 4 bases and the J segment 4 bases; nucleotides outside the gene matches: 11. CDR1 is SGDLS and CDR2 is YYNGEE in the germline V gene. CDR3 sequence: CASSPPSGADYNEQFF. The CDR3 DNA sequence: TGTGCCAGCAGCCCCCCCAGCGGGGCCGATTACAATGAGCAGTTCTTC.

This clonotype has at least ten counts. This chain joins TRBV12-3 or TRBV12-4 and TRBJ1-5, with a weak D call TRBD1 (5 bases). This CDR3 region has 15 residues. V was clipped by 6 bases and J by 4 bases, with 16 bases between them. CDR3 residues: CASRPGYDSNQPQHF. The CDR3 DNA sequence: TGTGCCAGCAGGCCGGGTTATGACAGTAATCAGCCCCAGCATTTT.

The V gene is TRBV20-1, the J gene TRBJ1-1, with D uncertain. Germline loops: CDR1 DFQATT, CDR2 SNEGSKA (reference sequence). Trimming removed 0 bases at V and 1 base at J, with 21 bases between. CDR3 length equals 18 residues. Written as DNA, the CDR3 is TGCAGTGCTAGAGATCGGGTAGGAAACGGCTACGGGAACACTGAAGCTTTCTTT. As protein: CSARDRVGNGYGNTEAFF.

This clonotype was seen only a few times. The chain employs TRBV7-9 and TRBJ2-7; D tentatively reads TRBD1 or TRBD2 (8 bases each). CDR3 size: 16 residues. The V gene lost 4 bases and the J gene lost 2 bases, with 18 bases spanning the gap. The germline V gene has CDR1 SEHNR and CDR2 FQNEAQ (reference sequence). CDR3 region: CASSYYSGTGAYEQYF. The CDR3 DNA sequence: TGTGCCAGCAGCTACTATAGCGGGACAGGAGCCTACGAGCAGTACTTC.

This clonotype was detected only a few times. This sequence joins TRBV27 and TRBJ2-4, with TRBD1 matching over 7 bases. The V and J ends lost 10 bases and 13 bases, in that order; junction bases with no gene match: 13. Germline values: CDR1 MNHEY, CDR2 SMNVEV (reference sequence). The CDR3 covers 12 residues. This chain's CDR3 is CATARNRDRQYF. Here the CDR3 DNA reads TGTGCCACCGCCCGTAACCGGGACAGACAGTACTTC.

This chain uses TRBV6-6 with TRBJ1-1; D remains ambiguous. The CDR3 runs to 12 residues. With 5 bases removed from V and 3 bases from J, the gap between germline ends came to 7 bases. Germline-derived CDR1 and CDR2 are MNHNY and SVGAGI (reference sequence). Here the CDR3 reads CASSHRDTEAFF. DNA for the CDR3: TGTGCCAGCAGTCACCGGGACACTGAAGCTTTCTTT.

CDR3 bases: TGTGCCAGCAGCATCCGGTGGGGTGGCGGCTACACCTTC. Translation gives CASSIRWGGGYTF. The rearrangement links TRBV5-6 to TRBJ1-2; no definite D call. Trimming pared 4 bases from V and 8 bases from J, leaving 15 bases between. The CDR3 consists of 13 residues. Germline V gene lookup returns CDR1 SGHDT and CDR2 YYEEEE. The complete variable domain, with remaining parts taken from reference TRBV5-6 and TRBJ1-2, reads DAGVTQSPTHLIKTRGQQVTLRCSPKSGHDTVSWYQQALGQGPQFIFQYYEEEERQRGNFPDRFSGHQFPNYSSELNVNALLLGDSALYLCASSIRWGGGYTFGSGTRLTVV.

This chain joins TRBV6-8 and TRBJ1-2; 7 nucleotides line up with TRBD1. The CDR3 loop spans 13 amino acids. The junction had 9 bases not matched to a gene; V was cut back by 6 bases and J by 8 bases. The germline gives CDR1 MNHGY, CDR2 SAAAGT. The CDR3 DNA sequence: TGTGCCAGCAGACCAACAGGGGAGAGCGGCTACACCTTC. Protein: CASRPTGESGYTF.

This clonotype was observed at least ten times. The chain employs TRBV7-2 and TRBJ1-5, with TRBD1 matching 8 bases. Unmatched junction bases numbered 5, after V lost 1 base and J lost 6 bases. This CDR3 region has 15 residues. Germline V CDR1 and CDR2: SGHTA, FQGNSA. The CDR3 region is CASSLGGQGGQPQHF. The CDR3 nucleotides are TGTGCCAGCAGCTTAGGAGGACAGGGAGGTCAGCCCCAGCATTTT.

This clonotype was found a few times. The chain uses TRBV5-1 and TRBJ2-7; TRBD2 might be the D (6 bases). CDR3 length equals 14 residues. V lost 0 bases to trimming and J lost 3 bases, with 10 bases between them. CDR1 and CDR2 (germline): SGHRS, YFSETQ. The CDR3 reads CASSLEAGNYEQYF. In DNA, the CDR3 is TGCGCCAGCAGCTTGGAGGCGGGAAACTACGAGCAGTACTTC. Together with reference TRBV5-1 and TRBJ2-7, the CDR3 gives the full variable domain: KAGVTQTPRYLIKTRGQQVTLSCSPISGHRSVSWYQQTPGQGLQFLFEYFSETQRNKGNFPGRFSGRQFSNSRSEMNVSTLELGDSALYLCASSLEAGNYEQYFGPGTRLTVT.

This chain links TRBV5-4 with TRBJ1-4, with 7 bases aligning to TRBD1. Looked up from germline, CDR1 is SGHNT and CDR2 is YYREEE (reference sequence). V lost 2 bases, J lost 3 bases, and 4 bases stayed unmatched. The CDR3 contains 15 residues. CDR3 coding DNA: TGTGCCAGCAGCTTCGGGGACAGAGCTAATGAAAAACTGTTTTTT. Its translation is CASSFGDRANEKLFF.

The sample holds many counts of this clonotype. The chain has TRBV7-2 and TRBJ1-2; 7 nucleotides align to TRBD1. Trimming at V came to 8 bases and at J to 5 bases, leaving 8 bases not matched to a gene. This CDR3 comprises 13 residues. Germline CDR1 reads SGHTA; CDR2 reads FQGNSA. CDR3 nucleotide sequence: TGTGCCAGCGCTCCCGACAGGGTATATGGCTACACCTTC. It yields the protein CASAPDRVYGYTF.

This clonotype was recorded many times. The V and J genes are TRBV2 and TRBJ2-3; the D is unclear. The CDR3 consists of 14 residues. V lost 3 bases, J lost 4 bases, and 11 bases lay in between. From germline, CDR1 is SNHLY and CDR2 FYNNEI. The CDR3, as DNA: TGTGCCAGCAGTGAGGGCTTATGGGCAGATACGCAGTATTTT. This encodes CASSEGLWADTQYF.

This clonotype was seen at least ten times. This chain joins TRBV20-1 and TRBJ2-1; 9 bases are a match to TRBD1. In germline, CDR1 is DFQATT, CDR2 SNEGSKA (reference sequence). V shed 3 bases, J shed 3 bases, and the junction held 15 bases outside the gene matches. The CDR3 extends over 18 amino acids. The CDR3 region is CSARKSLGLDRGYNEQFF. DNA for the CDR3: TGCAGTGCTAGGAAGAGTCTCGGTCTGGACAGGGGCTACAATGAGCAGTTCTTC.

This clonotype occurred many times. V is TRBV7-8 and J is TRBJ2-1; no clear D. The ends were cut back, 5 bases at V and 0 bases at J, with 14 bases in the middle. Germline loops: CDR1 SGHVS, CDR2 FQNEAQ. The length of the CDR3 is 16 residues. The CDR3 here is CASSRIGAGSYNEQFF. CDR3 sequence (DNA): TGTGCCAGCAGCCGTATAGGCGCCGGCTCCTACAATGAGCAGTTCTTC.

Concerning this clonotype itself: A read error is possible here, since a much larger clone lies one base away. The V call is TRBV28, the J call TRBJ2-5; 7 nucleotides line up with TRBD2. Germline V gene sequence: CDR1 MDHEN, CDR2 SYDVKM. The CDR3 length is 16 residues. DNA for the CDR3: TGTGCCAGCAGTTCTTTGGGGGTGTCGGGGGGAGAGACCCGGTACTTC. Translating gives CASSSLGVSGGETRYF.

This chain links TRBV5-3 with TRBJ2-3; D is undetermined. Being an ORF, TRBV5-3 has a function that is uncertain. The CDR3 sequence is 13 residues long. The V end was cut by 8 bases, the J end by 0 bases, with 10 bases between. DNA of the CDR3: TGTGCCAGCAGCCACACTAGCACAGATACGCAGTATTTT. Encoded protein: CASSHTSTDTQYF.

This clonotype was counted only a few times. This chain links TRBV11-1 with TRBJ2-5, with 13 positions matching TRBD2. V lost 3 bases, J lost 3 bases, and 7 bases stayed unmatched. CDR3 length: 17 amino acids. The germline CDR1 and CDR2 sequences are SGHAT and FQDESV (reference sequence). The CDR3 spells CASSFPLAGGQEETQYF. The CDR3 DNA sequence: TGTGCCAGCAGCTTCCCACTAGCGGGAGGGCAGGAAGAGACCCAGTACTTC.